Sequencing of this T cell receptor (beta chain) was carried out in a study of early T cells in non-severe SARS-CoV-2 infection. Study details: Sequencing targeted bulk RNA from unsorted whole blood, leaving chains unpaired.

This clonotype showed up many times. As yet, its antigen is unknown. Findings and limits, study-wide: Anti-spike CD8 responses were favored by VDJdb matching, which missed private and CD4 specificities.

The CDR3 has 15 amino acids. Trimming took off 0 bases at V and 2 bases at J, with 8 bases between the two ends. CDR1 is LGHNA, CDR2 YSLEER, per germline. Tagging with unique molecular identifiers was applied to individual cDNA molecules. MiXCR, run by TCRdb on the 5' RACE reads, gives a single entry per CDR3 protein. The table has tens of thousands of distinct CDR3 sequences, more than 9% seen once. V and J are TRBV4-3 and TRBJ1-3; D uncertain. Sequencing input: whole blood. This TCR came from an adult who was a healthcare worker with PCR-confirmed SARS-CoV-2 infection or an uninfected control (not recorded which). CDR3: CASSQEGWAGNTIYF. DNA of the CDR3: TGCGCCAGCAGCCAAGAAGGCTGGGCTGGAAACACCATATATTTT.